These T cell receptor beta chains were read from a single sample in a study of blood T cells in healthy people across ages. TCRdb reprocessed the 5' RACE reads with MiXCR, giving one entry per CDR3 protein. Here the sample spans over 1,300,000 distinct CDR3 sequences, around 55% being singletons. Specimen: blood. The receptors stem from a man between 18 and 35 years old in good health. The CDR3 runs from the conserved cysteine through the conserved F or W. The order of the fields is V gene, clone size, J gene, D gene, CDR3 DNA, CDR3 protein. The D gene is left open where the match is weak. Clone size appears in some rows only: once, few, many, or a class for an expanded clone.

TRBV6-2/TRBV6-3	-	TRBJ2-7	-	TGTGCCAGCAGTTACTATGCCTACGAGCAGTACTTC	CASSYYAYEQYF
TRBV5-1	once	TRBJ2-2	-	TGCGCGAACCGGACGCAGAACAGGGAAATAAACACCGGGGAGCTGTTTTTT	CANRTQNREINTGELFF
TRBV4-1	few	TRBJ2-5	-	TGCGCCAGCAGCCCCATTCCAGGACAAGGACAAGAGACCCAGTACTTC	CASSPIPGQGQETQYF
TRBV12-3/TRBV12-4	few	TRBJ2-3	-	TGTGCCAGCAGTTCCACCAACACAGATACGCAGTATTTT	CASSSTNTDTQYF
TRBV12-3/TRBV12-4	-	TRBJ2-3	-	TGTGCCAGCAAGGGTCCGGCTAGATGGGGCACAGATACGCAGTATTTT	CASKGPARWGTDTQYF
TRBV4-1	-	TRBJ2-3	-	TGCGCCAGCAGCCAAGATGTCCTCACAGATACGCAGTATTTT	CASSQDVLTDTQYF
TRBV12-3/TRBV12-4	-	TRBJ1-1	-	TGTGCCAGCATGGACAGTGGCACTGAAGCTTTCTTT	CASMDSGTEAFF
TRBV15	-	TRBJ2-1	-	TGTGCCACCAGCAAAACCCACGACAATGAGCAGTTCTTC	CATSKTHDNEQFF
TRBV12-3/TRBV12-4	many	TRBJ2-7	TRBD1	TGTGCCAGCAGTTGGGACAGAGCCTACGAGCAGTACTTC	CASSWDRAYEQYF
TRBV4-3	few	TRBJ1-2	TRBD1	TGCGCCAGCAGCCAGGGGACAGGGAGGAATGGCTACACCTTC	CASSQGTGRNGYTF
TRBV5-6	-	TRBJ2-3	TRBD2	TGTGCCAGCAGCTACCCGATTGGACTAGCATCAGATACGCAGTATTTT	CASSYPIGLASDTQYF
TRBV20-1	few	TRBJ2-7	-	TGCAGTGCTAGAGATGGGGTAGCAGTCTCCTACGAGCAGTACTTC	CSARDGVAVSYEQYF
TRBV10-3	-	TRBJ2-3	-	TGTGCCATCAGTGAGTCGTTGGGATGGCGGGGAGGTGATACGCAGTATTTT	CAISESLGWRGGDTQYF
TRBV9	-	TRBJ2-7	TRBD1	TGTGCCAGCAGCGTAACCGGGACAGGAGACCCCCTATCCTACGAGCAGTACTTC	CASSVTGTGDPLSYEQYF
TRBV7-2	-	TRBJ2-1	TRBD1	TGTGCCAGCAGCCATAGGACCCTACCCGGGACAGGTCGCTTCAATGAGCAGTTCTTC	CASSHRTLPGTGRFNEQFF
TRBV6-5	once	TRBJ2-5	TRBD1	TGTGCCAGCAGGCGGGGAGCCGGGACAGGAGTTGAGCAGTACTTC	CASRRGAGTGVEQYF
TRBV20-1	few	TRBJ2-7	-	TGCAGTGCTACCGGGACCTCCAACGAGCAGTACTTC	CSATGTSNEQYF
TRBV10-1	-	TRBJ2-1	-	TGCGCCAGCAGTGATACCGCCCAGACCGCCGAGCAGTTCTTC	CASSDTAQTAEQFF
TRBV15	-	TRBJ1-2	-	TGTGCCACCAGCAGAGACAGGGAAAGCTATGGCTACACCTTC	CATSRDRESYGYTF
TRBV28	-	TRBJ2-7	-	TGTGCCAGCAGTCCGCTCAAGGGTTCCTACGAGCAGTACTTC	CASSPLKGSYEQYF
TRBV9	few	TRBJ2-1	-	TGTGCCAGCAGCGTAGGGCGTGAGCAGTTCTTC	CASSVGREQFF
TRBV2	-	TRBJ2-5	TRBD2	TGTGCCAGCATAGCGGGAGGAAAAGAGACCCAGTACTTC	CASIAGGKETQYF
TRBV6-5	-	TRBJ2-5	-	TGTGCCAGCAGTCGTGGGGGGCGGGGACTCCAAGAGACCCAGTACTTC	CASSRGGRGLQETQYF
TRBV4-3	few	TRBJ2-4	-	TGCGCCAGCAGCCAAGATCGACGAGCGAGCCCCCAGTACTTC	CASSQDRRASPQYF
TRBV4-3	-	TRBJ1-2	-	TGCGCCAGCGGCCAAGATCTTATGGGGGGCTACACCTTC	CASGQDLMGGYTF
TRBV5-1	-	TRBJ2-1	TRBD2	TGCGCCAGCAGCGTACTAGCGGGGGGGAACAATGAGCAGTTCTTC	CASSVLAGGNNEQFF